What follows are 24 T cell receptor beta chains derived from one specimen sequenced in a study of blood T cell repertoires in COVID-19. The assay was immunoSEQ multiplex PCR, and TCRdb's table has in-frame clones only and misses some. The table shows tens of thousands of clones, with about four fifths occurring only once. The sequencing sample was made of peripheral blood. These TCRs come from a man older than 75 with active or convalescent COVID-19.

The rearrangement uses TRBV7-9 and TRBJ2-2; tentatively, D is TRBD2 (6 bases). Trimming cost V 1 base and J 3 bases, with 18 bases left between them. The CDR3 loop spans 18 amino acids. Germline CDR1 SEHNR, CDR2 FQNEAQ (reference sequence). CDR3 amino acids: CASSLVFLREWDTGELFF. In DNA form, the CDR3 reads TGTGCCAGCAGCTTAGTCTTCTTACGGGAGTGGGACACCGGGGAGCTGTTTTTT.

This chain links TRBV4-1 with TRBJ2-1; 9 nucleotides align to TRBD2. V lost 1 base and J lost 6; bases outside the gene matches: 10. The germline V gene encodes CDR1 MGHRA and CDR2 YSYEKL. The CDR3 contains 17 residues. The DNA for the CDR3 is TGCGCCAGCAGCCAAGGATTTGCGCGGGGGGGCCGCAATGAGCAGTTCTTC. Protein: CASSQGFARGGRNEQFF.

The chain joins TRBV10-3 to TRBJ2-5, with 8 bases matching TRBD1. The CDR3 is 13 amino acids. The germline V gene has CDR1 ENHRY and CDR2 SYGVKD. V was pared by 9 bases and J by 2 bases, with 5 bases of the junction left unmatched. The DNA for the CDR3 is TGTGCCATTCCTCGGGACAGGCAAGAGACCCAGTACTTC. Protein: CAIPRDRQETQYF.

The gene calls are TRBV2 and TRBJ2-1; D might be TRBD2 (5 bases). V was shortened by 1 base and J by 0 bases, with 7 bases between the two germline ends. Germline V gene lookup returns CDR1 SNHLY and CDR2 FYNNEI. The CDR3 contains 15 residues. The CDR3 region is CASSEGGFSYNEQFF. DNA for the CDR3: TGTGCCAGCAGTGAAGGCGGGTTCTCCTACAATGAGCAGTTCTTC.

The chain couples TRBV2 to TRBJ1-5, with D unresolved. The CDR3 runs 14 residues. Germline V gene lookup returns CDR1 SNHLY and CDR2 FYNNEI. With 4 bases removed from V and 3 bases from J, the gap between germline ends came to 10 bases. The CDR3 coding sequence is TGTGCCAGCAGTGGCAGTTCTTCCAATCAGCCCCAGCATTTT. The encoded protein is CASSGSSSNQPQHF.

This clone occurred once. V gene TRBV19 combines with J gene TRBJ2-7; the match to TRBD2 covers 8 bases. Germline assignment: CDR1 LNHDA and CDR2 SQIVND (reference sequence). The CDR3 extends over 13 amino acids. Trimming at V came to 4 bases and at J to 7 bases, leaving 6 bases not matched to a gene. CDR3 coding DNA: TGTGCCAGTAGTAACGGACGGGAGGGGGAGCAGTACTTC. This encodes CASSNGREGEQYF.

The V and J genes are TRBV2 and TRBJ1-6; tentative D call: TRBD1 (5 bases). CDR3 length equals 15 residues. V was clipped by 8 bases and J by 7 bases, with 18 bases between them. Germline loops: CDR1 SNHLY, CDR2 FYNNEI. The CDR3 region has the DNA TGTGCCAGCCGGGGGGTGGGGGTGCCCAATTCACCCCTCCACTTT. This codes for CASRGVGVPNSPLHF.

This sequence joins TRBV21-1 and TRBJ1-1; TRBD1 is the table's D call, not checked against the DNA. TRBV21-1 is deemed a pseudogene. This CDR3 is 12 amino acids long. The CDR3 DNA reads as TGTGCCAGCAGCTCAGCAGGGCTCAGAGCTTTCTTT. It translates to CASSSAGLRAFF.

The chain recombines TRBV2 with TRBJ1-5; D is undetermined. There are 14 residues in the CDR3. Germline V gene data show CDR1 as SNHLY and CDR2 as FYNNEI. V was cut by 0 bases and J by 12 bases, with 15 bases left in between. The CDR3 sequence: CASSEALREGSQHF. For the CDR3, the DNA is TGTGCCAGCAGTGAAGCGCTTCGGGAGGGCAGCCAGCATTTT.

The rearrangement uses TRBV11-2 and TRBJ1-1; 12 nucleotides match TRBD1. The CDR3 contains 15 residues. Trimming took 4 bases from V and 0 from J; bases not matched to a gene: 0. The germline V gene has CDR1 SGHAT and CDR2 FQNNGV. The CDR3 reads CASSWDRGLNTEAFF. CDR3 DNA sequence: TGTGCCAGCAGCTGGGACAGGGGGCTGAACACTGAAGCTTTCTTT.

The chain is built from TRBV28 and TRBJ1-4; the D gene is possibly TRBD1 (5 bases). V shed 4 bases and J shed 7 bases, with 16 bases lying between them. CDR3 length: 15 residues. Germline CDR1 reads MDHEN; CDR2 reads SYDVKM. CDR3 loop: CASSSHSGGSEKLFF. The DNA of the CDR3 is TGTGCCAGCAGTTCGCATTCGGGGGGGAGTGAAAAACTGTTTTTT.

The chain is built from TRBV5-4 and TRBJ1-2; 7 nucleotides align to TRBD1. The trim removed 0 bases at V and 2 bases at J, leaving 4 bases unmatched. This CDR3 is built from 15 residues. CDR1 and CDR2 from the germline V gene are SGHNT and YYREEE (reference sequence). CDR3: CASSLGGQRNYGYTF. For the CDR3, the DNA is TGTGCCAGCAGCTTGGGGGGACAGAGGAACTATGGCTACACCTTC.

The chain joins TRBV5-1 to TRBJ1-3, with D possibly being TRBD1 (6 bases). The CDR3 sequence is 15 residues long. Germline V gene data show CDR1 as SGHRS and CDR2 as YFSETQ. Trimming shortened V by 4 bases and J by 4 bases, and 15 bases separated the two germline ends. This CDR3 is CASSPNTGNGNTIYF. The CDR3 region has the DNA TGCGCCAGCAGCCCAAACACAGGGAACGGAAACACCATATATTTT.

The chain has TRBV3-1 (or the pseudogene TRBV3-2) and TRBJ2-7, with 8 bases fitting TRBD1. The V gene's germline CDR1 is LGHDT and CDR2 YNNKEL (reference sequence). V shed 0 bases, J shed 2 bases, and the junction held 3 bases outside the gene matches. CDR3 size: 15 residues. The DNA of the CDR3 is TGTGCCAGCAGCCAAGACAGGGGGCCCCCCTACGAGCAGTACTTC. This translates into CASSQDRGPPYEQYF.

This clone was seen just once. This rearrangement joins TRBV14 to TRBJ2-7; D gene uncertain. Germline CDR1 and CDR2: SGHDN and FVKESK. Trimming left V 0 bases short and J 3 bases short, with 15 bases between. This CDR3 is 16 amino acids long. The DNA of the CDR3 is TGTGCCAGCAGCCAAGATCCGAGACATTCCTTCTACGAGCAGTACTTC. As protein: CASSQDPRHSFYEQYF. Together with reference TRBV14 and TRBJ2-7, the CDR3 gives the full variable domain: EAGVTQFPSHSVIEKGQTVTLRCDPISGHDNLYWYRRVMGKEIKFLLHFVKESKQDESGMPNNRFLAERTGGTYSTLKVQPAELEDSGVYFCASSQDPRHSFYEQYFGPGTRLTVT.

The chain is built from TRBV28 and TRBJ2-7; 10 bases agree with TRBD2. The germline V gene has CDR1 MDHEN and CDR2 SYDVKM. The V and J ends lost 6 bases and 5 bases, in that order; junction bases with no gene match: 10. The length of the CDR3 is 15 residues. The CDR3: CASSPPSGRFHEQYF. CDR3 coding DNA: TGTGCCAGCAGCCCCCCTAGCGGGAGATTTCACGAGCAGTACTTC.

This sequence joins TRBV6-2 or TRBV6-3 and TRBJ2-2, with TRBD1 identical over 8 bases. Germline assignment: CDR1 MNHEY and CDR2 SVGEGT. This CDR3 has 17 amino acids. V was clipped by 2 bases and J by 0 bases; unmatched bases: 5. CDR3 region: CASSYLTGAANTGELFF. The CDR3 nucleotides read TGTGCCAGCAGTTACCTGACAGGGGCCGCGAACACCGGGGAGCTGTTTTTT.

The genes are TRBV5-4 and TRBJ1-2, with TRBD1 matching 8 bases. Germline loops: CDR1 SGHNT, CDR2 YYREEE (reference sequence). This CDR3 comprises 14 residues. The ends lost 5 bases at V and 8 bases at J; junction bases unmatched: 11. CDR3 coding DNA: TGTGCCAGCAGAGGGCGGCAGGGGGCTGACGGCTACACCTTC. This sequence encodes CASRGRQGADGYTF.

CDR3 in amino acids: CATSEGTSGGDTQYF. CDR3 in DNA: TGTGCCACCAGTGAGGGGACTAGCGGAGGGGATACGCAGTATTTT. J is TRBJ2-3 and V is TRBV24-1, with 11 bases aligning to TRBD2. V gave up 4 bases and J gave up 6 bases; unmatched junction bases: 5. The CDR3 is 15 amino acids. Germline V lookup: CDR1 KGHDR, CDR2 SFDVKD.

The CDR3 reads CASSQITSGGTQYF. In DNA form, the CDR3 reads TGTGCCAGCAGCCAAATAACTAGCGGGGGTACCCAGTACTTC. The genes are TRBV3-1 (or the pseudogene TRBV3-2) and TRBJ2-5, with 11 bases aligning to TRBD2. The CDR3 has 14 residues. Germline loops: CDR1 LGHDT, CDR2 YNNKEL (reference sequence). Germline trimming cut 2 bases from V and 8 bases from J; bases unmatched to any gene: 4.

The chain has TRBV4-1 and TRBJ2-5, with 7 bases identical to TRBD1. V was pared by 4 bases and J by 5 bases, with 7 bases of the junction left unmatched. The CDR3 runs to 14 residues. Germline V CDR1 and CDR2: MGHRA, YSYEKL. The CDR3 DNA reads as TGCGCCAGCAGCCGAACAGGGGTTTACGAGACCCAGTACTTC. Translated: CASSRTGVYETQYF.

V gene TRBV2 combines with J gene TRBJ2-7; a weak D match, TRBD2 (6 bases). Deletions cut 4 bases from V and 2 bases from J, with 12 bases between. Germline loops: CDR1 SNHLY, CDR2 FYNNEI. The CDR3 has 14 amino acids. CDR3 coding DNA: TGTGCCAGCAGTGTTAGGACTACTCCCTACGAGCAGTACTTC. Amino acids: CASSVRTTPYEQYF. Full variable domain (rest looked up from reference TRBV2 and TRBJ2-7): EPEVTQTPSHQVTQMGQEVILRCVPISNHLYFYWYRQILGQKVEFLVSFYNNEISEKSEIFDDQFSVERPDGSNFTLKIRSTKLEDSAMYFCASSVRTTPYEQYFGPGTRLTVT.

V gene TRBV19 combines with J gene TRBJ2-3, with 14 bases that match TRBD2. The CDR3 loop spans 18 amino acids. Trimming took 7 bases from V and 1 from J; bases not matched to a gene: 10. Germline V gene sequence: CDR1 LNHDA, CDR2 SQIVND (reference sequence). CDR3 DNA: TGTGCCAGTACCCAGACTAGCGGGAGGGCCGGGGGCACAGATACGCAGTATTTT. Translated, it gives CASTQTSGRAGGTDTQYF.

CDR3 sequence reads: CASSSTSGGYNEQFF. CDR3 sequence (DNA): TGTGCCAGCAGTTCGACTAGCGGGGGTTACAATGAGCAGTTCTTC. The rearrangement joins TRBV6-6 to TRBJ2-1; 12 bases fit TRBD2. Trimming cost V 4 bases and J 4 bases; bases outside gene matches: 2. The CDR3 loop spans 15 amino acids. Germline values: CDR1 MNHNY, CDR2 SVGAGI (reference sequence).